This T cell receptor beta chain appears in the sequencing data of a study of graft-versus-host responses after intestinal transplantation. Across the study: Grafts were multivisceral, liver-intestinal, or isolated intestinal. Recipients across the board were started on anti-thymocyte globulin induction, then kept on tacrolimus and steroids for 2 to 4 years. General observations from the study: Present in recipient marrow, GvH clones included some that appeared first in ileum or blood. Where graft-donor T cell macrochimerism was present, patients had high graft-versus-host to host-versus-graft clonal ratios in allografts.

Per the germline V gene, CDR1 is KGHSY and CDR2 is FQNENV. V was trimmed by 2 bases and J by 7 bases, leaving 15 bases between them. CDR3 length equals 14 residues. TCRdb's copy holds only in-frame clones and misses some; the assay was immunoSEQ multiplex PCR. The sample gives 93,000 or so clones, over 85% of which show up once; under 1.5% is in the top ten. This clone was seen a few times. Its antigen is not known. The specimen was unstimulated CD8+ T cells sorted from spleen or lymph node cells, collected before intestinal transplant. This TCR came from a human donor who received an intestinal transplant. The chain employs TRBV16 and TRBJ2-7; D may be TRBD2 (5 bases). CDR3: CASSQHTRSEEQYF. The CDR3 DNA sequence: TGTGCCAGCAGCCAACATACTAGGTCGGAAGAGCAGTACTTC.